This T cell receptor (beta chain) was identified in a study of blood T cells in healthy people across ages. Study-wide results and caveats: A conclusive naive versus antigen-experienced comparison was prevented by the unsorted PBMCs. With age, beta diversity per million T cells declined roughly linearly, significantly by 30 to 50.

CDR1 and CDR2 from the germline V gene are SQVTM and ANQGSEA. This CDR3 has 13 residues. V lost 7 bases and J lost 4, with 15 bases in between. This clonotype showed up just a few times. The antigen remains undetermined. Being one base from a much bigger clone, this may be a read error. Each donor gave roughly 9.8 milliliters of peripheral blood. The use of a sample-barcoded 5' primer and a J-beta primer mix characterized a second PCR of about 6 to 11 cycles. Researchers report that a template-switch adaptor with 12 random nucleotides tagged each cDNA molecule. TCRdb reanalysed the 5' RACE reads using MiXCR and keeps one entry per CDR3 protein. The profile shows 1.8 million or so distinct CDR3 sequences, around 42% of them singletons.

The genes are TRBV29-1 and TRBJ2-3, with a weak D call TRBD1 (6 bases). This TCR was recovered from a human donor in good health. The sample was blood. The CDR3 DNA is TGCAGCGCCCGAGCAGGGGTTCCAGATACGCAGTATTTT. This translates into CSARAGVPDTQYF.